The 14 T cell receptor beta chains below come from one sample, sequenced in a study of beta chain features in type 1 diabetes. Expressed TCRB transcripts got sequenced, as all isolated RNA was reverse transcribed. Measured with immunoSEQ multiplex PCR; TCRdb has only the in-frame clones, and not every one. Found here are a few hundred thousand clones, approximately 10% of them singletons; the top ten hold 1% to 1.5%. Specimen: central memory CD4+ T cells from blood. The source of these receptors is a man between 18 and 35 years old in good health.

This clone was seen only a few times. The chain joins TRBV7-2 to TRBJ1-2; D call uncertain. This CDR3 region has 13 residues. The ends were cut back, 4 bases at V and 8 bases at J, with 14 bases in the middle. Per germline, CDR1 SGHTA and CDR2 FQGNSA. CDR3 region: CASSWARGDGYTF. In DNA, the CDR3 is TGTGCCAGCAGCTGGGCCCGAGGAGACGGCTACACCTTC.

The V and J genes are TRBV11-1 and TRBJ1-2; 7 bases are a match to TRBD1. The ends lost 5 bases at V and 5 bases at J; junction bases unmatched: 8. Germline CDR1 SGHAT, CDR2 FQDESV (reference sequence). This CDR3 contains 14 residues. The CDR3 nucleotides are TGTGCCAGCAGCGCGAAGGGACAGCAGTATGGCTACACCTTC. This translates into CASSAKGQQYGYTF.

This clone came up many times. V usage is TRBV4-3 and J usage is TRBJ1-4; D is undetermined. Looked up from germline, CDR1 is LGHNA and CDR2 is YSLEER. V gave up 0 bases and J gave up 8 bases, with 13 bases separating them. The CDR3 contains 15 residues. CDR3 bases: TGCGCCAGCAGCCAAGATCCTTCGGGGTGGGAAAAACTGTTTTTT. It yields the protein CASSQDPSGWEKLFF.

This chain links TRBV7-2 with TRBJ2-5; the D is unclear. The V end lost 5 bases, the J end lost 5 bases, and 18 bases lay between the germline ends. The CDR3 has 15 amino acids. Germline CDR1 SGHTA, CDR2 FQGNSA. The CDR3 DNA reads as TGTGCCAGCAGCCCAGAGGCCTACCGGTCCGAGACCCAGTACTTC. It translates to CASSPEAYRSETQYF.

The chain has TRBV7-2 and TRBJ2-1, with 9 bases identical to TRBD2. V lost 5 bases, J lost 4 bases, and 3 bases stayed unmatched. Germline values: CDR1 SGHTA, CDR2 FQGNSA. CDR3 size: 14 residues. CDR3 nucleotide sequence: TGTGCCAGCAGCCGACTAGCGGAATACAATGAGCAGTTCTTC. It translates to CASSRLAEYNEQFF.

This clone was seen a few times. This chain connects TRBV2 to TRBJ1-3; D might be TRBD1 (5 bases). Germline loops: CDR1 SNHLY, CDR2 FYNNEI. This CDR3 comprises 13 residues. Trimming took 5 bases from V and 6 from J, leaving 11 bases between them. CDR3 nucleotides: TGTGCCAGCAGTCAAGACAGTGCAAACACCATATATTTT. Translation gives CASSQDSANTIYF.

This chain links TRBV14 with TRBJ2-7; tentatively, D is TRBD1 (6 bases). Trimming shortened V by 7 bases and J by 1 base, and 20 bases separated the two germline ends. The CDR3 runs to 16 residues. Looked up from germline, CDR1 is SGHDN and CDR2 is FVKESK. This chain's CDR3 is CASNTRAQGCSYEQYF. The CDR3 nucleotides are TGTGCCAGCAATACGAGGGCGCAGGGGTGTTCCTACGAGCAGTACTTC.

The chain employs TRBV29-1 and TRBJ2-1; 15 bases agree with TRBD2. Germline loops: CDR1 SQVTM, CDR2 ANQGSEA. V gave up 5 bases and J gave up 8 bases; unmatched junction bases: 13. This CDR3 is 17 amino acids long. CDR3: CSVPRTSGRARFDEQFF. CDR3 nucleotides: TGCAGCGTTCCCCGGACTAGCGGGAGGGCCAGGTTCGATGAGCAGTTCTTC.

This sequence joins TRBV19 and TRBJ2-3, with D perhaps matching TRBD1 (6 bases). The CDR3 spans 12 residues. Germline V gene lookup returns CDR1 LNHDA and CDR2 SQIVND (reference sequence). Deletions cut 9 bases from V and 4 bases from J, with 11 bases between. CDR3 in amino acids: CASRNRADTQYF. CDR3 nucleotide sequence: TGTGCCAGCCGGAACAGGGCAGATACGCAGTATTTT.

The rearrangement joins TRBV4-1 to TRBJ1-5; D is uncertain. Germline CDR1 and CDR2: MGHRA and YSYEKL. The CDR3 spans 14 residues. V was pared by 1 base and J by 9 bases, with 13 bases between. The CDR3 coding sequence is TGCGCCAGCAGCCAAGGTTGGTCTGTGTGGCCCCAGCATTTT. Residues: CASSQGWSVWPQHF.

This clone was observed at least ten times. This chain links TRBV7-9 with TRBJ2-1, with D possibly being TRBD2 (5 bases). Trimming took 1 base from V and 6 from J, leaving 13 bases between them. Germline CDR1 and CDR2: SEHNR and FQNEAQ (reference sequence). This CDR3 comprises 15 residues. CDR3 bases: TGTGCCAGCAGCTTAGTTAGGTCAGGAGGCAATGAGCAGTTCTTC. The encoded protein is CASSLVRSGGNEQFF. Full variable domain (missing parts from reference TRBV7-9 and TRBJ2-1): DTGVSQNPRHKITKRGQNVTFRCDPISEHNRLYWYRQTLGQGPEFLTYFQNEAQLEKSRLLSDRFSAERPKGSFSTLEIQRTEQGDSAMYLCASSLVRSGGNEQFFGPGTRLTVL.

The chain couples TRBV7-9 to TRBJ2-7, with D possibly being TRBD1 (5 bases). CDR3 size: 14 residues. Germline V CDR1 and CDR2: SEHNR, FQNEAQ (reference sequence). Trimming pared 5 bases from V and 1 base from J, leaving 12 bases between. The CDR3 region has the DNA TGTGCCAGCAGCCTACAGGACAAATCCTACGAGCAGTACTTC. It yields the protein CASSLQDKSYEQYF.

This CDR3 is CASSEPNQVYNEQFF. CDR3 nucleotide sequence: TGTGCCAGTAGTGAGCCAAACCAGGTTTACAATGAGCAGTTCTTC. J is TRBJ2-1 and V is TRBV19, with D unclear. Germline loops: CDR1 LNHDA, CDR2 SQIVND (reference sequence). The CDR3 consists of 15 residues. The V and J ends lost 5 bases and 4 bases respectively, with 15 bases between them.

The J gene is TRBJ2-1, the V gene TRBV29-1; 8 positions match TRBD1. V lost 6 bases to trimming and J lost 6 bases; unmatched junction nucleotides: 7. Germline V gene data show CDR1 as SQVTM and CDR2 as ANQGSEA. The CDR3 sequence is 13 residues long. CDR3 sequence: CSVLTGVANEQFF. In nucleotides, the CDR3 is TGCAGCGTCCTGACAGGGGTTGCCAATGAGCAGTTCTTC.